One sample yielded the 26 T cell receptor beta chains listed below, sequenced in a study of T cells in Graves' hyperthyroidism and ophthalmopathy. Regions amplified from RNA transcripts were the TCR beta CDR3 regions. HTBI primers were employed in a first-round RT-PCR of the TCR CDR3. One entry per CDR3 protein results from TCRdb running MiXCR on the multiplex PCR reads. The profile covers about 360,000 distinct CDR3 sequences, with about 15% appearing a single time and 25% to 30% taken by the ten largest. The sample taken for sequencing was blood. These receptors were taken from a woman between 18 and 29 years old with Graves' hyperthyroidism that later progressed to Graves' ophthalmopathy.

Ten or more counts support this clonotype. This chain connects TRBV30 to TRBJ2-5, with TRBD1 matching 9 bases. Germline V gene lookup returns CDR1 GTSNPN and CDR2 SVGIG (reference sequence). The CDR3 has 13 amino acids. Unmatched junction bases numbered 1, after V lost 2 bases and J lost 3 bases. In DNA, the CDR3 is TGTGCCTGGAGTCGGACAGGGGAAGAGACCCAGTACTTC. Its translation is CAWSRTGEETQYF.

This clonotype was recorded at least ten times. The gene calls are TRBV12-3 or TRBV12-4 and TRBJ1-6, with TRBD1 matching 9 bases. The CDR3 has 15 amino acids. V dropped 6 bases and J dropped 9; count of bases not matched to a gene: 9. CDR3 sequence (DNA): TGTGCCAGCAGCCTACAGGGGGCCGACGGTTCACCCCTCCACTTT. The encoded protein is CASSLQGADGSPLHF.

The chain links TRBV12-3 or TRBV12-4 to TRBJ2-4; TRBD1 matches 12 bases. With V trimmed by 0 bases and J by 2 bases, 5 bases remained unmatched. CDR3 size: 18 residues. The CDR3 sequence is CASSLALGQGASKNIQYF. The CDR3, as DNA: TGTGCCAGCAGTTTAGCGTTGGGACAGGGGGCGTCCAAAAACATTCAGTACTTC.

V usage is TRBV15 and J usage is TRBJ2-2; 8 bases align to TRBD2. The V segment lost 0 bases and the J segment 2 bases; nucleotides outside the gene matches: 5. CDR3 size: 17 residues. Germline V gene sequence: CDR1 LNHNV, CDR2 YYDKDF (reference sequence). CDR3 nucleotide sequence: TGTGCCACCAGCAGAGATACTAGCGGCCTCAACACCGGGGAGCTGTTTTTT. Translated, it gives CATSRDTSGLNTGELFF.

This clonotype was seen a handful of times. A read error may explain this, as a much larger clone is one base away. The rearrangement joins TRBV28 to TRBJ2-1; 8 nucleotides align to TRBD2. The CDR3 has 16 residues. Germline assignment: CDR1 MDHEN and CDR2 SYDVKM. CDR3 sequence (DNA): TGTGCCAGCAGCCGGGGGGGAACGAGCTCCTACGATGAGCAGTTCTTC. Translated: CASSRGGTSSYDEQFF.

The CDR3 DNA sequence: TGCGCCAGCAGCCAAGAGGGACAGGGTGGCTACGAGCAGTACTTC. Its protein is CASSQEGQGGYEQYF. This chain uses TRBV4-1 with TRBJ2-7; TRBD1 agrees at 9 bases. The germline V gene has CDR1 MGHRA and CDR2 YSYEKL. The J segment lost 3 bases and the V segment lost 0 bases, leaving 3 bases of the junction unmatched. The CDR3 consists of 15 residues.

Many counts were recorded for this clonotype. This chain connects TRBV28 to TRBJ1-2; possibly TRBD1 for D (6 bases). The CDR3 has 14 residues. CDR1 and CDR2 from the germline V gene are MDHEN and SYDVKM. V dropped 3 bases and J dropped 8 bases, with 16 bases sitting between them. The CDR3 nucleotides read TGTGCCAGCAGTTTTTACAGGGCGGCGGGGGGCTACACCTTC. Its protein is CASSFYRAAGGYTF.

This clonotype has a count of ten or more. V gene TRBV2 combines with J gene TRBJ1-1, with D perhaps TRBD1 (6 bases). Per germline, CDR1 SNHLY and CDR2 FYNNEI. Trimming removed 6 bases from V and 4 bases from J, with 12 bases in between. The CDR3 totals 13 residues. CDR3 protein: CASRTAGVTEAFF. CDR3 in DNA: TGTGCCAGCAGGACGGCAGGGGTCACTGAAGCTTTCTTT.

A word on this clonotype: One end of the junction is discordant with germline, which a read error may explain. The J gene is TRBJ2-7, the V gene TRBV7-3, with 11 positions matching TRBD2. The better agreement between TRBJ2-1 and the DNA end casts doubt on the J call. The CDR3 is 14 residues long. Germline V gene data show CDR1 as SGHTA and CDR2 as FQGTGA. CDR3 in DNA: TGTGCAAGCAGCTCGGGACTAGCGGCATACGAGCAGTTCTTC. This translates into CASSSGLAAYEQFF.

This clonotype was seen ten or more times. V is TRBV28 and J is TRBJ2-7; weak D call: TRBD2 (6 bases). The CDR3 contains 15 residues. With 6 bases removed from V and 2 bases from J, the gap between germline ends came to 17 bases. Germline lookup yields CDR1 MDHEN and CDR2 SYDVKM. CDR3 DNA: TGTGCCAGCAGCAGCCGGGGGAGGTGGGCCTACGAGCAGTACTTC. Its protein is CASSSRGRWAYEQYF.

This clonotype was seen ten or more times. J is TRBJ2-3 and V is TRBV10-3; D possibly corresponds to TRBD2 (5 bases). This CDR3 spans 15 amino acids. Germline values: CDR1 ENHRY, CDR2 SYGVKD. V was shortened by 6 bases and J by 2 bases, with 15 bases between the two germline ends. The CDR3 reads CAIRDNSVPTDTQYF. The CDR3 DNA is TGTGCCATCAGGGATAATAGCGTCCCCACAGATACGCAGTATTTT.

Of note for this clonotype: One base away lies a much larger clone, so this may be a sequencing read error. The chain is built from TRBV28 and TRBJ2-1, with 9 positions matching TRBD1. CDR1 MDHEN and CDR2 SYDVKM come from the germline V gene. The CDR3 consists of 15 residues. Trimming cost V 7 bases and J 6 bases; bases outside gene matches: 10. The CDR3, as DNA: TGTGCCAGCAATTTCCCGGGACAGGGTACCAATGAGCAGTTCTTC. Residues: CASNFPGQGTNEQFF.

Many counts were recorded for this clonotype. This rearrangement joins TRBV28 to TRBJ1-2; TRBD1 agrees at 12 bases. V shed 4 bases and J 8 bases; nucleotides not matched to a gene: 8. In germline, CDR1 is MDHEN, CDR2 SYDVKM. The CDR3 has 15 amino acids. CDR3 protein: CASSSPGTGGQGYTF. The CDR3 DNA sequence: TGTGCCAGCAGTTCTCCCGGGACAGGGGGCCAGGGCTACACCTTC.

This chain links TRBV20-1 with TRBJ2-1; 12 nucleotides agree with TRBD1. Germline V gene sequence: CDR1 DFQATT, CDR2 SNEGSKA (reference sequence). The CDR3 covers 20 residues. V lost 1 base, J lost 0 bases, and 13 bases stayed unmatched. The CDR3: CSARGGTGGGRASSYNEQFF. CDR3 DNA sequence: TGCAGTGCTAGAGGGGGGACAGGGGGCGGGCGGGCGAGCTCCTACAATGAGCAGTTCTTC.

This clonotype was counted ten times or more. The V gene is TRBV6-1, the J gene TRBJ1-5; D not certain. The CDR3 sequence is 15 residues long. Germline V gene sequence: CDR1 MNHNS, CDR2 SASEGT. V was trimmed by 8 bases and J by 0 bases, leaving 14 bases between them. CDR3 residues: CASQKTSDSNQPQHF. The CDR3 DNA follows: TGTGCCAGCCAAAAGACGTCAGATAGCAATCAGCCCCAGCATTTT.

This clonotype was seen only a few times. The chain employs TRBV3-1 and TRBJ2-1, with D unresolved. The CDR3 covers 13 residues. V lost 4 bases, J lost 6 bases, and 10 bases lay in between. Germline V gene lookup returns CDR1 LGHDT and CDR2 YNNKEL (reference sequence). CDR3 bases: TGTGCCAGCAGCCCCTCGTTGGGCAATGAGCAGTTCTTC. As protein: CASSPSLGNEQFF.

The rearrangement links TRBV4-2 to TRBJ2-1; D possibly uses TRBD1 or TRBD2 (6 bases each). This CDR3 is built from 16 residues. V was clipped by 0 bases and J by 4 bases, with 13 bases between them. Germline V gene sequence: CDR1 LGHNA, CDR2 YNFKEQ. The CDR3 nucleotides are TGTGCCAGCAGCCAAGAAATGGGGGGCTTATACAATGAGCAGTTCTTC. Its translation: CASSQEMGGLYNEQFF.

This clonotype was counted ten times or more. The chain carries TRBV20-1 and TRBJ2-5; D is undetermined. The CDR3 is 15 residues long. Germline CDR1 reads DFQATT; CDR2 reads SNEGSKA (reference sequence). V dropped 4 bases and J dropped 3 bases, with 18 bases sitting between them. The CDR3 DNA sequence: TGCAGTGCTAAGGGCATTATCGACTGGGAAGAGACCCAGTACTTC. Encoded protein: CSAKGIIDWEETQYF.

This clonotype showed up many times. This chain links TRBV24-1 with TRBJ2-2; no definite D call. Per germline, CDR1 KGHDR and CDR2 SFDVKD. There are 14 residues in the CDR3. V was trimmed by 5 bases and J by 3 bases, leaving 9 bases between them. CDR3 protein: CATSGLRDTGELFF. CDR3 bases: TGTGCCACCAGTGGACTTCGGGACACCGGGGAGCTGTTTTTT.

This clonotype was seen only a few times. This could be a read error, since a much larger clone is one nucleotide away. It is likely a read error, because the conserved phenylalanine at the end of the CDR3 is missing. The V gene is TRBV12-3 or TRBV12-4, the J gene TRBJ2-1, with TRBD2 as a possible D gene (5 bases). V lost 3 bases to trimming and J lost 6 bases, with 6 bases between them. The CDR3 consists of 12 residues. CDR3 sequence reads: CASSFAGNEQFL. In nucleotides, the CDR3 is TGTGCCAGCAGTTTCGCGGGCAATGAGCAGTTCCTC.

This clonotype has only a few counts. The rearrangement uses TRBV7-2 and TRBJ2-1; maybe TRBD2 (6 bases). The CDR3 spans 14 residues. The V end was cut by 4 bases, the J end by 12 bases, with 19 bases between. Germline V gives CDR1 SGHTA, CDR2 FQGNSA. The CDR3 bases are TGTGCCAGCAGCTCTTTCGCGGGACCTGCAGGGCAGTTCTTC. The encoded protein is CASSSFAGPAGQFF.

This clonotype was seen ten or more times. The chain joins TRBV2 to TRBJ2-7, with 13 bases identical to TRBD2. Germline V CDR1 and CDR2: SNHLY, FYNNEI. The CDR3 sequence is 16 residues long. The V and J ends lost 3 bases and 5 bases, in that order; junction bases with no gene match: 7. The CDR3 sequence is CASSDGLAGVSHEQYF. The CDR3, as DNA: TGTGCCAGCAGTGACGGACTAGCGGGGGTGTCCCACGAGCAGTACTTC.

On this clonotype: A much larger clone sits a single nucleotide away, making a read error possible. V is TRBV7-9 and J is TRBJ1-1; D is undetermined. The CDR3 contains 12 residues. V lost 0 bases, J lost 7 bases, and 6 bases lay in between. Germline V lookup: CDR1 SEHNR, CDR2 FQNEAQ (reference sequence). The CDR3 protein is CASSLAYSEAFF. CDR3 coding DNA: TGTGCCAGCAGCTTAGCCTACAGTGAAGCTTTCTTT.

This chain uses TRBV7-2 with TRBJ2-2; D remains ambiguous. The CDR3 covers 14 residues. Germline values: CDR1 SGHTA, CDR2 FQGNSA. V lost 3 bases to trimming and J lost 2 bases, with 7 bases between them. CDR3 sequence reads: CASSFVLNTGELFF. CDR3 DNA: TGTGCCAGCAGCTTTGTACTAAACACCGGGGAGCTGTTTTTT.

With regard to this clonotype: A much larger clone sits a single nucleotide away, making a read error possible. The V call is TRBV28, the J call TRBJ2-1; 8 nucleotides agree with TRBD2. Germline V lookup: CDR1 MDHEN, CDR2 SYDVKM. This CDR3 region has 17 residues. The chain's CDR3 is CAGSFLPSGSSYNEQFF. The CDR3 region has the DNA TGTGCCGGCAGTTTCCTACCCAGCGGGAGCTCCTACAATGAGCAGTTCTTC.

This sequence joins TRBV24-1 and TRBJ2-5; D is undetermined. Germline V CDR1 and CDR2: KGHDR, SFDVKD. The CDR3 is made up of 14 amino acids. Trimming removed 0 bases at V and 9 bases at J, with 13 bases between. CDR3 residues: CATSDLGEVSAQYF. DNA of the CDR3: TGTGCCACCAGTGATTTGGGTGAAGTGTCTGCCCAGTACTTC.